This T cell receptor beta chain comes out of a study of cytomegalovirus exposure and HLA in healthy donors. This clone was seen a few times. The target antigen is unknown. Regarding the study as a whole: The tendency of first-cohort TCR clusters to co-occur in the 120 validation repertoires was identified by a subsequent analysis.

Clones were sequenced by immunoSEQ multiplex PCR, and TCRdb holds only the in-frame ones, with some missing. The sample lists 200,000 to 250,000 clones; approximately 80% were seen once. The sequence came from a woman in her twenties or thirties in good health and CMV-seropositive. Sequences were obtained from PBMCs.

The DNA of the CDR3 is TGTGCCAGCAGCCCTCCCCACCTCCCTGAAGCTTTCTTT. Translation: CASSPPHLPEAFF. The chain uses TRBV13 and TRBJ1-1; D gene uncertain. Trimming cost V 5 bases and J 6 bases, with 13 bases left between them. The CDR3 is made up of 13 amino acids. From germline, CDR1 is PRHDT and CDR2 FYEKMQ (reference sequence).